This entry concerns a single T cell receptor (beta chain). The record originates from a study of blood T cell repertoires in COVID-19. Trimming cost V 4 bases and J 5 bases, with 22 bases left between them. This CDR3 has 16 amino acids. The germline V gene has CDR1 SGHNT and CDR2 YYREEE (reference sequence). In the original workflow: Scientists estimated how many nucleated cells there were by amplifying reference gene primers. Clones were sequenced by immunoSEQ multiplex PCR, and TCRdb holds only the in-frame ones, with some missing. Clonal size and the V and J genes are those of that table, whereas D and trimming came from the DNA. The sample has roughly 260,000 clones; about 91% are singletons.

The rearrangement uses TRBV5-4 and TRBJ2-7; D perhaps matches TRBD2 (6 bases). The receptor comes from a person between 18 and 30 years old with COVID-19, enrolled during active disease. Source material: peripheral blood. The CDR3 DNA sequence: TGTGCCAGCAGCCAATCGGGACTGCCGAAGTTCCACGAGCAGTACTTC. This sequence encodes CASSQSGLPKFHEQYF.